This T cell receptor (beta chain) is from a study of T cell repertoires in cytomegalovirus infection. Study as a whole: Evidence of both CMV infection and a matching HLA type came from public TCR beta signatures.

The CDR3 contains 16 residues. The trim removed 4 bases at V and 7 bases at J, leaving 9 bases unmatched. The germline V gene encodes CDR1 SGHTA and CDR2 FQGNSA. This clonotype has at least ten counts. Its specificity is unknown. TCRdb itself ran the reads through MiXCR, one entry per CDR3 protein. The table has some 200,000 distinct CDR3 sequences, 7.5% to 10% seen once. Regarding the study as a whole: HLA-C-restricted CMV-specific TCR beta clonotypes were dominant in the ex vivo response.

Input material: PBMCs. The rearrangement uses TRBV7-2 and TRBJ1-5; 11 bases fit TRBD1. This clonotype originated in a human donor in good health (CMV status not recorded). Some clones in this sample may be carry-over from other donors' samples. The CDR3 DNA reads as TGTGCCAGCAGCTCACGCGCGGGACAGGGGGTCCAGCCCCAGCATTTT. Its translation: CASSSRAGQGVQPQHF.